What follows are 12 T cell receptor beta chains derived from one specimen sequenced in a study of human T cells and chemical hapten exposure. TCRdb ran MiXCR on the RACE reads and lists one entry per CDR3 protein. The sample shows fewer than 500,000 distinct CDR3 sequences, approximately 4.4% of them seen only once. This sample's time point: patch test 1, 2 weeks after DPC sensitization. The sample's treatment: therapeutic diphenylcyclopropenone sensitization with weekly scalp DPC. Source: whole blood, taken in connection with sensitization to the hapten diphenylcyclopropenone (DPC). The receptors come from a woman in her forties or fifties with alopecia areata. Some clones in this sample may be carry-over from other donors' samples.

There are a few counts of this clonotype. The genes are TRBV5-1 and TRBJ1-2, with D perhaps matching TRBD1 (6 bases). Trimming removed 0 bases from V and 5 bases from J, with 14 bases in between. The CDR3 sequence is 15 residues long. Germline V gene sequence: CDR1 SGHRS, CDR2 YFSETQ. CDR3 nucleotides: TGCGCCAGCAGCTTGGCAACAGGGAGTAGGTATGGCTACACCTTC. Its protein product is CASSLATGSRYGYTF.

J is TRBJ2-1 and V is TRBV29-1; weak D call: TRBD1 (6 bases). CDR1 and CDR2 (germline): SQVTM, ANQGSEA. V lost 6 bases and J 5 bases, leaving 20 bases between the germline ends. This CDR3 spans 15 amino acids. The CDR3: CSVLKLHTGNNEQFF. DNA for the CDR3: TGCAGCGTGCTTAAACTTCATACAGGGAACAATGAGCAGTTCTTC.

The sample holds many counts of this clonotype. This chain joins TRBV5-1 and TRBJ2-2; TRBD1 agrees at 7 bases. V shed 4 bases and J 0 bases; nucleotides not matched to a gene: 9. The germline CDR1 and CDR2 sequences are SGHRS and YFSETQ. The CDR3 is 17 residues long. This CDR3 is CASSLPPGQTNTGELFF. Here the CDR3 DNA reads TGCGCCAGCAGCCTCCCTCCGGGACAGACGAACACCGGGGAGCTGTTTTTT.

This clonotype was seen ten or more times. This chain joins TRBV24-1 and TRBJ1-2; D is perhaps TRBD1 (5 bases). In germline, CDR1 is KGHDR, CDR2 SFDVKD. This CDR3 is 15 amino acids long. The V end lost 4 bases, the J end lost 3 bases, and 14 bases lay between the germline ends. The CDR3 sequence: CATSDCGTGDYGYTF. Here the CDR3 DNA reads TGTGCCACCAGTGACTGCGGGACGGGGGACTATGGCTACACCTTC.

This chain connects TRBV20-1 to TRBJ2-5; D unclear. Trimming removed 1 base at V and 5 bases at J, with 11 bases between. The germline V gene encodes CDR1 DFQATT and CDR2 SNEGSKA (reference sequence). The CDR3 extends over 13 amino acids. The CDR3 bases are TGCAGTGCTAGAGTTCCATACGGGGAGACCCAGTACTTC. Protein sequence: CSARVPYGETQYF.

The gene calls are TRBV7-9 and TRBJ2-4; the D is unclear. Between the trimmed V and J ends, which lost 7 bases and 5 bases, there was a span of 12 bases. The V gene's germline CDR1 is SEHNR and CDR2 FQNEAQ (reference sequence). CDR3 length: 13 amino acids. The CDR3 DNA is TGTGCCAGCACCCAGGACGGAGAAAACATTCAGTACTTC. Translating gives CASTQDGENIQYF.

This clonotype has a count of ten or more. V and J are TRBV13 and TRBJ1-1; D is uncertain. The germline V gene has CDR1 PRHDT and CDR2 FYEKMQ (reference sequence). The V end lost 1 base, the J end lost 7 bases, and 7 bases lay between the germline ends. The CDR3 sequence is 12 residues long. DNA for the CDR3: TGTGCCAGCAGCTTAGCGAATGGTGAAGCTTTCTTT. Translation: CASSLANGEAFF.

This sequence joins TRBV30 and TRBJ2-7, with 7 bases aligning to TRBD1. The CDR3 totals 17 residues. Germline V gives CDR1 GTSNPN, CDR2 SVGIG (reference sequence). With 3 bases clipped from V and 2 bases from J, the junction kept 16 bases outside the gene matches. CDR3 in amino acids: CAWSSLGGGGSPYEQYF. The CDR3 DNA sequence: TGTGCCTGGAGCAGCTTAGGGGGCGGTGGTTCCCCCTACGAGCAGTACTTC. Looking up the rest from reference TRBV30 and TRBJ2-7 gives the full variable domain: SQTIHQWPATLVQPVGSPLSLECTVEGTSNPNLYWYRQAAGRGLQLLFYSVGIGQISSEVPQNLSASRPQDRQFILSSKKLLLSDSGFYLCAWSSLGGGGSPYEQYFGPGTRLTVT.

A remark on this clonotype: A much larger clone lies a single base off, so this may be a read error. This chain connects TRBV6-1 to TRBJ1-1; 10 bases agree with TRBD1. There are 15 residues in the CDR3. CDR1 is MNHNS, CDR2 SASEGT, per germline. The CDR3, as DNA: TGTGCCAGCAGTGATGCCGGGACAGGGGAAACTGATGCTTTCTTT. It yields the protein CASSDAGTGETDAFF.

This clonotype was detected ten times or more. The chain combines TRBV12-3 or TRBV12-4 with TRBJ1-6; D is undetermined. Trimming took off 6 bases at V and 10 bases at J, with 7 bases between the two ends. The CDR3 length is 11 residues. The chain's CDR3 is CASSSDSPLHF. CDR3 bases: TGTGCCAGCAGCTCCGACTCACCCCTCCACTTT.

Ten or more counts support this clonotype. V and J are TRBV6-6 and TRBJ2-1, with unresolved D. The CDR3 spans 14 residues. Trimming took off 5 bases at V and 8 bases at J, with 16 bases between the two ends. In germline, CDR1 is MNHNY, CDR2 SVGAGI (reference sequence). CDR3 sequence (DNA): TGTGCCAGCAGTCCACACCGGACCCCCGATGAGCAGTTCTTC. Translation gives CASSPHRTPDEQFF.

This clonotype was seen ten or more times. The genes are TRBV4-1 and TRBJ2-7; D unclear. Trimming took 1 base from V and 3 from J, leaving 7 bases between them. The CDR3 has 13 amino acids. Germline-derived CDR1 and CDR2 are MGHRA and YSYEKL. CDR3 protein: CASSQVLNYEQYF. The CDR3 bases are TGCGCCAGCAGCCAAGTGCTGAACTACGAGCAGTACTTC.